This TCR beta chain comes out of a study of regulatory dendritic cells for organ transplantation (dated by TCRdb to about 2017). Regarding the research as a whole: Regulatory dendritic cells were generated from monocytes cultured with vitamin D3 on days 0 and 4 and IL-10 on day 4. On day 6, LPS was added to the DC cultures so that the response of the DCs to a potent maturation-inducing agent could be evaluated. The TCRbeta repertoires of sorted naive and memory CD4+ and CD8+ T cells were sequenced before and after allostimulation with regulatory or mature dendritic cells. Broader findings and caveats from the paper: Highly diverse repertoires were observed in naive CD4+ and CD8+ T cells, whereas lower diversity was observed in memory cells, and the most oligoclonal repertoires were found in memory CD8+ cells. Sequencing was done in only two subjects, and the authors reported considerable heterogeneity between individuals in the alloreactive memory CD8+ T cell pool. Of the resting subsets, memory CD8+ T cells had the largest number of alloreactive TCR clonotypes. In both subjects, allostimulation led to expansion of memory CD8+ clones, though the expansion induced by regulatory dendritic cells appeared to be more limited than that induced by mature dendritic cells.

Sorted T cell subsets were CFSE-labeled and co-cultured for roughly 5 days with allogeneic regulatory or mature dendritic cells at a 1:10 DC:T ratio. FACS was used to sort naive T cells as CD45RA+ cells and memory T cells as CD45RO+ CD4+ or CD8+ cells. A couple of healthy control subjects provided the T cells used for TCR sequencing. The Qiagen DNeasy Blood & Tissue Kit was used for extraction of genomic DNA. TCRbeta CDR3 regions were amplified by multiplexed two-step PCR using Vbeta-specific forward primers and Jbeta-specific reverse primers. Through the immunoSEQ service, the TCRbeta libraries were run on an Illumina instrument for sequencing. As for the authors' bioinformatics: IMGT annotation was used to assign V, D and J genes, and synthetic CDR3 analogues were used to correct the counts for multiplex PCR bias. In the immunoSEQ Analyzer, repertoire clonality was calculated as one minus normalized Shannon entropy. Whether a clone counted as expanded was decided by Fisher's exact test with Benjamini-Hochberg false discovery rate control and a two-tailed cutoff of P<0.01. Sourced from immuneACCESS, this table was stored by TCRdb with only in-frame sequences that have V and J called. A share of the clones is absent; for the studies checked, an unresolved V gene accounts for under half, and the remainder has no known explanation. The V and J calls and clone size were taken over from that table, and D and trimming were inferred from the DNA. Here the sample has about 21,000 clones; 85% to 90% occur a single time. The leading ten clones occupy under 0.3% of the sample.

This clone was seen more than once but under ten times. The antigen it recognizes is unknown. Nothing much larger sits one base from this clone, and base qualities are not available. The CDR3 goes from the cysteine to the phenylalanine over 13 residues. Solely the CDR3 DNA is kept, with 39 bases framed from the first base. Based on the germline V gene (reference sequence), the CDR1 and CDR2 sequences are GTSNPN and SVGIG. V lost 1 base and J lost 4 bases; the stretch between them is 10 bases long. This TCR was recovered from a human donor in good health. The chain joins TRBV30 to TRBJ1-2; TRBD1 might be the D gene, on 5 matching bases. Material for sequencing was naive CD4+ T cells from blood cultured with dendritic cells. Read against the paper, the sample's cell subset or site label means: CD45RA+ naive T cells. The CDR3 protein: CAWSDLGPYGYTF. The DNA is as follows: TGTGCCTGGAGTGACTTGGGACCCTATGGCTACACCTTC.